This TCR beta chain was sequenced in a study of molecular identifiers for immune sequencing clone quantification. MiXCR, run by TCRdb on the PCR reads, gives a single entry per CDR3 protein. The profile shows hundreds of thousands of distinct CDR3 sequences, approximately 24% of them singletons. This TCR was sampled from a human donor in good health. Some libraries in this study had Jurkat cell RNA spiked in. What was sequenced was naive CD8+ T cells from blood, with Jurkat cell RNA spiked in. The sample's subset: FACS-sorted CD8+CD4-CCR7+CD45RA+ naive T cells.

CDR3 amino acids: CASSPLQGGTYNEQFF. In DNA, the CDR3 is TGTGCCAGCAGCCCCCTCCAGGGGGGGACCTACAATGAGCAGTTCTTC. The chain employs TRBV5-5 and TRBJ2-1; tentatively, D is TRBD1 or TRBD2 (7 bases each). The V and J ends lost 4 bases and 2 bases respectively, with 16 bases between them. The germline V gene encodes CDR1 SGHKS and CDR2 YYEKEE (reference sequence). The CDR3 runs 16 residues.